The 17 T cell receptor beta chains below come from one sample, sequenced in a study of cytomegalovirus exposure and HLA in healthy donors. 60 Vbeta and 13 Jbeta primers were used in PCR. Method: immunoSEQ multiplex PCR; TCRdb's copy keeps in-frame clones and lacks some. Of about 200,000 clones in the sample, around 87% were seen once. Sequenced material: PBMCs. All receptors derive from a woman younger than 35 in good health and CMV-seronegative.

The chain is built from TRBV4-1 and TRBJ1-2; D may be TRBD1 (5 bases). V was cut by 0 bases and J by 8 bases, with 19 bases left in between. The length of the CDR3 is 16 residues. Germline-derived CDR1 and CDR2 are MGHRA and YSYEKL. The CDR3 protein is CASSQEGGTAWKGYTF. The CDR3, as DNA: TGCGCCAGCAGCCAAGAAGGAGGGACCGCCTGGAAAGGCTACACCTTC.

This chain joins TRBV18 and TRBJ1-1, with 10 bases matching TRBD1. Germline assignment: CDR1 KGHSH and CDR2 LQKENI. The CDR3 sequence is 17 residues long. Trimming at V came to 1 base and at J to 3 bases, leaving 8 bases not matched to a gene. The CDR3 bases are TGTGCCAGCTCACCACGATGGACAGGGGGGGGAGACACTGAAGCTTTCTTT. Residues: CASSPRWTGGGDTEAFF.

The CDR3 DNA is TGCGCCAGCAGCTTGGTTGGGACAGGGGGCGAAGGCTACACCTTC. It is translated as CASSLVGTGGEGYTF. V and J are TRBV5-1 and TRBJ1-2; 12 bases line up with TRBD1. CDR1 is SGHRS and CDR2 is YFSETQ in the germline V gene. The J segment lost 8 bases and the V segment lost 0 bases, leaving 5 bases of the junction unmatched. The CDR3 totals 15 residues.

V usage is TRBV5-4 and J usage is TRBJ2-3; D remains ambiguous. The V gene's germline CDR1 is SGHNT and CDR2 YYREEE (reference sequence). The CDR3 consists of 14 residues. The V end was cut by 2 bases, the J end by 5 bases, with 12 bases between. CDR3 nucleotide sequence: TGTGCCAGCAGCTTCGGTGCACCACGAGATACGCAGTATTTT. It translates to CASSFGAPRDTQYF.

This chain uses TRBV7-3 with TRBJ2-3, with 9 bases identical to TRBD1. The CDR3 length is 16 residues. The ends lost 5 bases at V and 6 bases at J; junction bases unmatched: 12. Germline V CDR1 and CDR2: SGHTA, FQGTGA. The CDR3 here is CASSALQGAQADTQYF. For the CDR3, the DNA is TGTGCCAGCAGCGCACTACAGGGGGCGCAGGCTGATACGCAGTATTTT.

This rearrangement joins TRBV6-1 to TRBJ2-1, with D tentatively TRBD1 (6 bases). CDR1 and CDR2 from the germline V gene are MNHNS and SASEGT. V gave up 6 bases and J gave up 12 bases, with 15 bases separating them. The CDR3 extends over 12 amino acids. In DNA form, the CDR3 reads TGTGCCAGCAGCGTGACAGGTCAGAGGCAGTTCTTC. This sequence encodes CASSVTGQRQFF.

The chain is built from TRBV30 and TRBJ2-7, with 9 nucleotides matching TRBD1. After removal of 3 bases from V and 1 base from J, the junction contained 7 bases not matched to a gene. The CDR3 contains 15 residues. CDR1 and CDR2 from the germline V gene are GTSNPN and SVGIG (reference sequence). The CDR3 loop is CAWSPDRGFSYEQYF. In DNA, the CDR3 is TGTGCCTGGAGCCCCGACAGGGGGTTTTCCTACGAGCAGTACTTC.

This rearrangement joins TRBV5-4 to TRBJ2-7, with a tentative D call TRBD1 (6 bases). In germline, CDR1 is SGHNT, CDR2 YYREEE (reference sequence). V lost 3 bases, J lost 3 bases, and 10 bases lay in between. The CDR3 runs 13 residues. The CDR3 loop is CASSSVTGYEQYF. The CDR3 region has the DNA TGTGCCAGCAGCTCCGTGACAGGCTACGAGCAGTACTTC.

This chain uses TRBV27 with TRBJ1-1; D is perhaps TRBD1 (5 bases). Trimming shortened V by 1 base and J by 2 bases, and 17 bases separated the two germline ends. The CDR3 extends over 17 amino acids. Germline V lookup: CDR1 MNHEY, CDR2 SMNVEV (reference sequence). CDR3 nucleotide sequence: TGTGCCAGCAGTTTATTCGGGGCAGGAGGGCTTAACACTGAAGCTTTCTTT. This encodes CASSLFGAGGLNTEAFF.

The V and J genes are TRBV6-5 and TRBJ2-1; the D gene is possibly TRBD2 (6 bases). Germline CDR1 and CDR2: MNHEY and SVGAGI. Trimming left V 6 bases short and J 3 bases short, with 12 bases between. The CDR3 sequence is 14 residues long. The CDR3 sequence: CASSPGLDYNEQFF. CDR3 nucleotide sequence: TGTGCCAGCAGCCCGGGACTGGACTACAATGAGCAGTTCTTC.

This clone was detected once. This chain uses TRBV27 with TRBJ2-1, with 15 bases lining up with TRBD2. Per germline, CDR1 MNHEY and CDR2 SMNVEV (reference sequence). Unmatched junction bases numbered 9, after V lost 0 bases and J lost 9 bases. There are 18 residues in the CDR3. The CDR3 sequence is CASSLSPGLAGGPAEQFF. The CDR3 region has the DNA TGTGCCAGCAGTTTATCCCCTGGACTAGCGGGAGGGCCGGCTGAGCAGTTCTTC.

This chain joins TRBV5-6 and TRBJ1-2; 9 bases fit TRBD1. The CDR3 sequence is 14 residues long. The ends lost 4 bases at V and 4 bases at J; junction bases unmatched: 5. CDR1 is SGHDT and CDR2 is YYEEEE in the germline V gene. In DNA, the CDR3 is TGTGCCAGCAGCCCGGGACAGGGATCCTATGGCTACACCTTC. It encodes CASSPGQGSYGYTF.

The J gene is TRBJ2-5, the V gene TRBV4-3, with TRBD2 matching 14 bases. The CDR3 sequence is 19 residues long. V was clipped by 1 base and J by 0 bases; unmatched bases: 7. Per germline, CDR1 LGHNA and CDR2 YSLEER. The CDR3 region is CASSQARGLAGADQETQYF. The CDR3 coding sequence is TGCGCCAGCAGCCAAGCTCGGGGACTAGCGGGAGCGGACCAAGAGACCCAGTACTTC.

Details on this clone: A junction end diverges from the germline sequence, so it may reflect a read error. The rearrangement uses TRBV7-7 and TRBJ2-5, with 12 nucleotides matching TRBD2. CDR1 and CDR2 from the germline V gene are SSHAT and FNYEAQ (reference sequence). The CDR3 length is 16 residues. The CDR3 DNA sequence: TGTGCTAGCAGCTCCGGACTAGCGGGACCTCAAGAGACCCAGTACTTC. Its protein product is CASSSGLAGPQETQYF.

The chain carries TRBV11-3 and TRBJ2-7, with 9 bases matching TRBD1. Unmatched junction bases numbered 13, after V lost 1 base and J lost 3 bases. The CDR3 is made up of 18 amino acids. Germline loops: CDR1 SGHNT, CDR2 YENEEA. The CDR3 loop reads CASSLVLSNRGRFYEQYF. For the CDR3, the DNA is TGTGCCAGCAGCTTAGTATTGAGTAACAGGGGGCGCTTCTACGAGCAGTACTTC.

The chain is built from TRBV5-4 and TRBJ2-5, with D possibly being TRBD1 (7 bases). CDR3 length: 12 residues. Germline V CDR1 and CDR2: SGHNT, YYREEE (reference sequence). Trimming pared 5 bases from V and 7 bases from J, leaving 12 bases between. The CDR3 nucleotides are TGTGCCAGCAGGCGGGACAGCGGGACCCAGTACTTC. Translating gives CASRRDSGTQYF.

This sequence joins TRBV29-1 and TRBJ2-7, with D possibly TRBD1 on 7 matching bases. Trimming pared 3 bases from V and 5 bases from J, leaving 11 bases between. Germline V lookup: CDR1 SQVTM, CDR2 ANQGSEA. This CDR3 comprises 12 residues. The CDR3 sequence is CSVDRGADEQYF. The CDR3 nucleotides read TGCAGCGTTGACAGGGGGGCGGACGAGCAGTACTTC.